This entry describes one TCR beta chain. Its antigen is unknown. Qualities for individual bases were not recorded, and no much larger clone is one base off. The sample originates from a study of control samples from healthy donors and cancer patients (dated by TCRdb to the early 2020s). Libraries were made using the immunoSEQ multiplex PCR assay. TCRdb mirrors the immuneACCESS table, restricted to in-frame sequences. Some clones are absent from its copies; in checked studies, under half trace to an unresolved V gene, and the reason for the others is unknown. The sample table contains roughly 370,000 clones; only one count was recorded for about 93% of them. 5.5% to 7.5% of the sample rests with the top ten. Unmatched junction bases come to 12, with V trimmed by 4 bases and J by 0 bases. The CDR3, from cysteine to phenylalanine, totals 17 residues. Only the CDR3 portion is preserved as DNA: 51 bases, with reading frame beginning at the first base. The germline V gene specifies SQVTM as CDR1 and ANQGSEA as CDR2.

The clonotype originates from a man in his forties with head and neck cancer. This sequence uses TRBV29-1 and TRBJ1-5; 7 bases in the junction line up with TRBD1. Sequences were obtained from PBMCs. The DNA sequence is TGCAGCGTTGTTTGTGAATGGGGGGACAGTAGCAATCAGCCCCAGCATTTT. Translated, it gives CSVVCEWGDSSNQPQHF.